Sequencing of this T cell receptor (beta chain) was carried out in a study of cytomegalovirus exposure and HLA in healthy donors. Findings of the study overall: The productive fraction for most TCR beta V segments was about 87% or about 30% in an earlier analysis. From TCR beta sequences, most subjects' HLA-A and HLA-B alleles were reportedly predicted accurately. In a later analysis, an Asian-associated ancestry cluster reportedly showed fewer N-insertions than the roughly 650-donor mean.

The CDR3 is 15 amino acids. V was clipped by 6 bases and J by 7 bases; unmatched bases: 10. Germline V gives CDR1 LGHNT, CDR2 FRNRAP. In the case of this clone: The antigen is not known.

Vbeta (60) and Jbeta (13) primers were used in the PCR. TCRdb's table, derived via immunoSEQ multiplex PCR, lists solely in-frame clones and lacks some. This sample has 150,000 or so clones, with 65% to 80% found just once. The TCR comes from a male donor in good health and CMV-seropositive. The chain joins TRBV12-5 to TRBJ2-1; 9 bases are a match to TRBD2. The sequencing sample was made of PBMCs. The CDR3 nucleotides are TGTGCTAGTGGCCTGGGGGCTAGCGGGAAAAATGAGCAGTTCTTC. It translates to CASGLGASGKNEQFF. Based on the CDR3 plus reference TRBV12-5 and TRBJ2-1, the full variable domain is DARVTQTPRHKVTEMGQEVTMRCQPILGHNTVFWYRQTMMQGLELLAYFRNRAPLDDSGMPKDRFSAEMPDATLATLKIQPSEPRDSAVYFCASGLGASGKNEQFFGPGTRLTVL.